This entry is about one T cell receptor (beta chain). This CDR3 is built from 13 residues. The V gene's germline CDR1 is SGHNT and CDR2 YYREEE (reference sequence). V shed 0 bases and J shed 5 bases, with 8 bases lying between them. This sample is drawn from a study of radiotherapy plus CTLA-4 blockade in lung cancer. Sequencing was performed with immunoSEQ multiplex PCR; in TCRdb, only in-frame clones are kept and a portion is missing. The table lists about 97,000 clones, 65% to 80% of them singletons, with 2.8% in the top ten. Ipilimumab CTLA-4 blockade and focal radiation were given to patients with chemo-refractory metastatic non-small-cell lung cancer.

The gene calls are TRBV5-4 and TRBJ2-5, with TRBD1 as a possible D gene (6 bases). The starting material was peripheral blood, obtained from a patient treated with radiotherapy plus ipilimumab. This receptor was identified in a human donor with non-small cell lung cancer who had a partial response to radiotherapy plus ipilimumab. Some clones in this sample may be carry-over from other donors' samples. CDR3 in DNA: TGTGCCAGCAGCTTGGGGGGGCCTGAGACCCAGTACTTC. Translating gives CASSLGGPETQYF.